Sequencing of this TCR beta chain was carried out in a study of shared T cell receptors in the human thymus. Repertoires were generated with immunoSEQ multiplex PCR, while TCRdb's copy carries only in-frame clones and drops some. Of approximately 760,000 clones listed, 70% to 90% are singletons. These data also featured in a second study, about human thymus T cells. Per that paper: Donation was from healthy Finnish infants who were having corrective surgery that addressed congenital heart defects. Corrective heart surgery yielded the resections from which the thymus tissue came. Within thymic and blood repertoires, V and J gene usage appeared to be biased. Related research has reported that thymic repertoires overlap highly among unrelated individuals.

The TCR comes from a girl in the first two years of life with a congenital heart defect. The sample taken for sequencing was thymocytes.

The CDR3 DNA reads as TGTGCCACCAGCAGAGACCTTGAGAGGAGCTCCTACGAGCAGTACTTC. As protein: CATSRDLERSSYEQYF. The V call is TRBV15, the J call TRBJ2-7; D ambiguous. This CDR3 region has 16 residues. Trimming left V 0 bases short and J 0 bases short, with 12 bases between. Germline assignment: CDR1 LNHNV and CDR2 YYDKDF (reference sequence).